This T cell receptor beta chain was identified in a study of tumor T cells in aggressive B-cell lymphoma. J gave up 1 base and V 0 bases, and 2 bases lay outside the gene matches. The CDR3 consists of 15 residues. Germline CDR1 is SGHRS and CDR2 is YFSETQ. TCRdb's table, derived via immunoSEQ multiplex PCR, lists solely in-frame clones and lacks some. The sample consists of some 3,200 clones, around 94% of them appearing once. This receptor was taken from an adult with diffuse large B cell lymphoma. The chain links TRBV5-1 to TRBJ2-7; TRBD2 aligns across 9 bases. The sequencing input was tumor tissue. CDR3 amino acids: CASSLGLAVSYEQYF. CDR3 nucleotide sequence: TGCGCCAGCAGCTTGGGACTAGCGGTTTCCTACGAGCAGTACTTC.